This T cell receptor (beta chain) was observed in a study of beta chain features in type 1 diabetes. On the study more broadly: The patient and healthy donor groups were comparable for age, gender and cell yields. Overall study findings and caveats: cDNA-based reads could over-represent cells with high TCR expression.

Cell sorting via CD45RO/CCR7/CD25/CD127/CD95/CD27 was performed to obtain CD4+ naive, central memory, regulatory and stem cell-like memory cells. Sorted populations all had greater than 95% purity. The whole isolated RNA underwent reverse transcription, so sequencing captured expressed TCRB transcripts. Sequencing used immunoSEQ multiplex PCR; TCRdb keeps in-frame clones, though not all of them. This table holds about 340,000 clones, 6.5% to 10% found once. The junction had 9 bases not matched to a gene; V was cut back by 5 bases and J by 4 bases. CDR3 length equals 16 residues. Germline V gives CDR1 SGHTA, CDR2 FQGNSA. This clone showed up just a few times. Its antigen is currently unknown.

V usage is TRBV7-2 and J usage is TRBJ2-1; 9 bases line up with TRBD2. Source material: central memory CD4+ T cells from blood. The source of this sequence is a woman under 30 in good health. Written as DNA, the CDR3 is TGTGCCAGCAGCGCCCGACTAGCGGAAAAGTACAATGAGCAGTTCTTC. It codes for CASSARLAEKYNEQFF.